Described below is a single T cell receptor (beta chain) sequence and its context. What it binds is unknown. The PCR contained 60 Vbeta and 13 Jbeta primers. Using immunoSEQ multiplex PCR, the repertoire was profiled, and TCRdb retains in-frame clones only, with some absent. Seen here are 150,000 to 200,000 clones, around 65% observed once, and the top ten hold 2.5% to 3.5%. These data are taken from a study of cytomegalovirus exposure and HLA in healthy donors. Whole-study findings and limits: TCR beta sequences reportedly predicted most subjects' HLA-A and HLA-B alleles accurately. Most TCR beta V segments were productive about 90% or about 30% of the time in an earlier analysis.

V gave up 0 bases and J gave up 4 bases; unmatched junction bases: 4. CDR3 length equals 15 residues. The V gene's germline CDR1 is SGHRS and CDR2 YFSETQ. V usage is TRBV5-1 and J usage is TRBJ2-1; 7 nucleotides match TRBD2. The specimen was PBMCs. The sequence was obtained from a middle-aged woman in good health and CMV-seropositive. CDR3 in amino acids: CASSLGGGGYNEQFF. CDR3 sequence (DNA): TGCGCCAGCAGCTTGGGGGGCGGGGGTTACAATGAGCAGTTCTTC.